The sequence of this T cell receptor beta chain was determined in a study of neurological immune-mediated disorders. Overall study findings and caveats: The multiple sclerosis repertoire cluster had no clinical or MRI correlate.

Losses at the gene ends were 1 base for V and 4 bases for J; bases not matched to a gene: 7. Germline lookup yields CDR1 DFQATT and CDR2 SNEGSKA (reference sequence). The CDR3 extends over 15 amino acids. This clonotype was observed many times. Its specificity is not known. cDNA was made by 5'RACE with 10-nucleotide random UMIs. One entry per CDR3 protein results from TCRdb running MiXCR on the 5' RACE reads. The data hold roughly 62,000 distinct CDR3 sequences, with over 2% observed a single time. The rearrangement uses TRBV20-1 and TRBJ2-1, with 7 bases fitting TRBD2. The receptor's source is a middle-aged man with multiple sclerosis. Sample: PBMCs. The chain's CDR3 is CSARGVLGGYNEQFF. As DNA, the CDR3 is TGCAGTGCTAGAGGAGTCTTGGGGGGGTACAATGAGCAGTTCTTC.